This is a list of T cell receptor beta chains from one sample in a study of cytomegalovirus exposure and HLA in healthy donors. The data were produced by immunoSEQ multiplex PCR, yet TCRdb's version contains in-frame clones alone and is incomplete. Among about 150,000 clones listed, around two thirds were seen once. Sequenced material: PBMCs. The receptors come from a young woman in good health and CMV-seronegative. The CDR3 runs from the conserved cysteine through the conserved F or W. Clone size is not always given. Where it is, it says once, few, many or a class for expanded clones.

size	J	V	CDR3
NA	TRBJ1-3	TRBV4-1	CASSQPGTGDGNTIYF
NA	TRBJ1-2	TRBV18	CASSPSGTGTWGYTF
few	TRBJ1-5	TRBV27	CASRRQDNQPQHF
NA	TRBJ1-3	TRBV29-1	CSASGRQAGNTIYF
NA	TRBJ1-5	TRBV4-1	CASSQQGMGQPQHF
NA	TRBJ2-1	TRBV14	CASSQEQAENEQFF
few	TRBJ2-7	TRBV27	CASSLGLPGGNSYEQYF
few	TRBJ2-1	TRBV7-8	CASSFGGPYRGEQFF
NA	TRBJ2-3	TRBV7-2	CASSPRLAGGPEDTQYF
NA	TRBJ2-1	TRBV6-5	CASRTGTSGSREQFF
NA	TRBJ2-5	TRBV19	CASSSLLAGGETQYF
NA	TRBJ2-3	TRBV5-1	CASSLGGTGSTDTQYF
NA	TRBJ1-1	TRBV7-9	CASSAGMVNTEAFF
few	TRBJ1-4	TRBV6-5	CARRPRGHEKLFF
NA	TRBJ2-1	TRBV18	CASSAGLAPNEQFF
NA	TRBJ2-5	TRBV5-4	CASRVAEETQYF
NA	TRBJ1-4	TRBV6-5	CAAARTGDEKLFF
NA	TRBJ2-7	TRBV7-9	CSSSPTGQEQYF
NA	TRBJ2-5	TRBV6-6	CASSYSRPSETQYF
few	TRBJ2-3	TRBV10-2	CASSESTAGGYTDTQYF
NA	TRBJ2-3	TRBV11-2	CASSFQGNTQYF
few	TRBJ1-4	TRBV10-3	CAISARGPNEKLFF
NA	TRBJ2-2	TRBV7-6	CASSLDLAGVTGELFF
NA	TRBJ1-2	TRBV11-2	CASRGYTF
NA	TRBJ2-7	TRBV6-5	CASSSGTSGGRYEQYF
NA	TRBJ1-5	TRBV28	CASSWGSSVSNQPQHF
NA	TRBJ1-3	TRBV28	CASSLSGSGNTIYF
NA	NA	TRBV28	CASSLGTGFYEQYF
NA	TRBJ1-4	TRBV6-1	CASKISGEKLFF
NA	TRBJ2-2	TRBV6-5	CASNIGGANTGELFF
NA	TRBJ1-1	TRBV18	CASSPRTIRQGKAFF
NA	TRBJ2-2	TRBV4-3	CASSQDRGRGELFF
NA	TRBJ1-5	TRBV4-3	CASSLSFDQPQHF
NA	TRBJ1-4	TRBV6-1	CASSDPGDLAEKLFF
NA	TRBJ2-3	TRBV19	CASSIDHYSLGTSVPDTQYF
medium-sized	TRBJ2-1	TRBV6-4	CASSSGSYNEQFF
NA	TRBJ2-1	TRBV7-9	CASSLGARADLYNEQFF
NA	TRBJ1-5	TRBV19	CASSKGVQHNQPQHF
NA	TRBJ1-2	TRBV6-5	CASSPDRVWYGYTF
few	TRBJ1-1	TRBV5-4	CASSLGSGNTEAFF
once	TRBJ1-2	TRBV5-6	CASSLNRLAYGYTF
NA	TRBJ2-3	TRBV9	CASSVAPPPTDTQYF
NA	TRBJ1-5	TRBV18	CASSPGQGGSPQPQHF
once	TRBJ2-7	TRBV7-8	CASSLAGQDLDEQYF
NA	TRBJ1-1	TRBV28	CASSLPPDRVNTEAFF
few	TRBJ2-5	TRBV12-5	CASGPYGETQYF
NA	TRBJ1-2	TRBV29-1	CSAGTATNYGYTF
NA	TRBJ2-5	TRBV6-5	CASSGEGQYQETQYF
NA	TRBJ1-1	TRBV12-5	CASGFSQGALNTEAFF
NA	TRBJ2-4	TRBV15	CATSRDSGRGNIQYF
NA	TRBJ2-5	TRBV19	CASRPLAGETQYF
NA	TRBJ2-2	TRBV18	CASSTTGHTGLTGELFF
once	TRBJ1-1	TRBV27	CASHRQGAINTEAFF